This entry features one T cell receptor beta chain sequence. Its antigen is as yet unknown. These data come from a study of shared clonotypes between healthy human individuals. Study-level information: CD4 naive and CD4 memory each took three plates per donor, while CD8 naive took two and CD8 memory one.

The CDR3 consists of 13 residues. Germline CDR1 and CDR2: SGHRS and YFSETQ. Deletions cut 0 bases from V and 7 bases from J, with 7 bases between. Study-wide results and limits: When naive CD4 clonotypes were compared across a few donors, around 4.6% were shared. Generation probability values for non-shared clonotypes were lower than those for clonotypes shared by all four donors. Estimated richness values were generally larger in naive subsets than in memory subsets.

Method: immunoSEQ multiplex PCR; TCRdb's copy keeps in-frame clones and lacks some. The sample has over a million clones, around 97% seen once. The receptor was isolated from a man under 40 in good health. This sequence joins TRBV5-1 and TRBJ1-4; D gene uncertain. The specimen sequenced was naive CD4+ T cells sorted from blood. Specified subset: CD45RA+ positively selected. The CDR3 nucleotides are TGCGCCAGCAGCTTGGGGTTAGCTGAAAAACTGTTTTTT. Translation gives CASSLGLAEKLFF.